These 18 T cell receptor beta chains originate from one sample sequenced in a study of blood T cells in healthy people across ages. Through a sample-barcoded 5' primer and a J-beta primer mix, a second PCR was run for roughly 7 to 12 cycles. TCRdb redid the calling of the 5' RACE reads with MiXCR, one entry per CDR3 protein. The sample gives 850,000 to 1,100,000 distinct CDR3 sequences, 35% to 45% of which show up once; over 10% is in the top ten. The sample was blood. Source of these receptors: a man between 18 and 35 years old in good health.

This clonotype was counted between two and nine times. This chain connects TRBV20-1 to TRBJ2-5; 7 nucleotides align to TRBD2. Trimming took 0 bases from V and 4 from J; bases not matched to a gene: 5. CDR1 and CDR2 from the germline V gene are DFQATT and SNEGSKA (reference sequence). The CDR3 is 14 amino acids. CDR3: CSARDRLARETQYF. The CDR3 DNA reads as TGCAGTGCTAGAGATCGACTAGCCCGAGAGACCCAGTACTTC.

The chain joins TRBV7-9 to TRBJ1-2, with D possibly TRBD1 on 5 matching bases. Trimming shortened V by 0 bases and J by 6 bases, and 11 bases separated the two germline ends. CDR1 is SEHNR and CDR2 is FQNEAQ in the germline V gene (reference sequence). The CDR3 has 14 amino acids. This chain's CDR3 is CASSLAAGLHGYTF. CDR3 bases: TGTGCCAGCAGCTTAGCAGCAGGGCTCCATGGCTACACCTTC. Together with reference TRBV7-9 and TRBJ1-2, the CDR3 gives the full variable domain: DTGVSQNPRHKITKRGQNVTFRCDPISEHNRLYWYRQTLGQGPEFLTYFQNEAQLEKSRLLSDRFSAERPKGSFSTLEIQRTEQGDSAMYLCASSLAAGLHGYTFGSGTRLTVV.

The V gene is TRBV11-1, the J gene TRBJ1-1; the D gene is possibly TRBD1 (5 bases). Trimming pared 3 bases from V and 5 bases from J, leaving 16 bases between. This CDR3 is 15 amino acids long. The germline gives CDR1 SGHAT, CDR2 FQDESV (reference sequence). The CDR3 here is CASSFLRGSGTEAFF. CDR3 sequence (DNA): TGTGCCAGCAGCTTTCTTCGGGGGAGTGGGACTGAAGCTTTCTTT.

This clonotype was picked up a small number of times. V gene TRBV5-1 combines with J gene TRBJ2-3; TRBD2 agrees at 12 bases. The CDR3 is made up of 15 amino acids. After removal of 6 bases from V and 3 bases from J, the junction contained 5 bases not matched to a gene. Germline V CDR1 and CDR2: SGHRS, YFSETQ. The CDR3 nucleotides are TGCGCCAGCAAAGGACTAGCGGGGTTGACAGATACGCAGTATTTT. It specifies CASKGLAGLTDTQYF.

This clonotype was seen more than once but under ten times. V usage is TRBV20-1 and J usage is TRBJ2-4; either TRBD1 or TRBD2 may fit D (6 bases each). Germline CDR1 DFQATT, CDR2 SNEGSKA (reference sequence). The CDR3 totals 15 residues. V dropped 6 bases and J dropped 0 bases, with 15 bases sitting between them. The CDR3 loop reads CSAKQGRLAKNIQYF. The CDR3 coding sequence is TGCAGTGCGAAGCAGGGGAGGCTAGCCAAAAACATTCAGTACTTC.

This chain uses TRBV20-1 with TRBJ1-1, with 8 bases aligning to TRBD1. This CDR3 has 18 amino acids. CDR1 and CDR2 (germline): DFQATT, SNEGSKA (reference sequence). After removal of 0 bases from V and 0 bases from J, the junction contained 12 bases not matched to a gene. CDR3 amino acids: CSARDFGQGAHMNTEAFF. As DNA, the CDR3 is TGCAGTGCTAGAGATTTTGGACAGGGCGCACACATGAACACTGAAGCTTTCTTT.

The J gene is TRBJ1-5, the V gene TRBV6-6; the D gene is possibly TRBD1 (6 bases). The germline V and J ends were trimmed by 0 bases and 4 bases, with 10 bases remaining between them. CDR1 is MNHNY, CDR2 SVGAGI, per germline (reference sequence). The CDR3 has 15 residues. CDR3 bases: TGTGCCAGCAGTTACTCAGGGGGGACAAATCAGCCCCAGCATTTT. Translation gives CASSYSGGTNQPQHF.

V and J are TRBV18 and TRBJ2-1, with 7 bases aligning to TRBD2. V shed 3 bases, J shed 7 bases, and the junction held 3 bases outside the gene matches. The CDR3 is 13 residues long. Germline V gene lookup returns CDR1 KGHSH and CDR2 LQKENI. The CDR3 DNA is TGTGCCAGCTCACCTCTAGCGGTGAATGAGCAGTTCTTC. As protein: CASSPLAVNEQFF.

This clonotype has a single count. J is TRBJ2-7 and V is TRBV11-2; 10 bases align to TRBD1. Germline V gene sequence: CDR1 SGHAT, CDR2 FQNNGV. The V and J ends lost 2 bases and 7 bases, in that order; junction bases with no gene match: 11. The CDR3 extends over 16 amino acids. The CDR3 region is CASSLMGDRGGNEQYF. As DNA, the CDR3 is TGTGCCAGCAGCTTAATGGGGGACAGGGGTGGCAATGAGCAGTACTTC.

The chain carries TRBV6-6 and TRBJ1-2; tentative D call: TRBD1 (5 bases). The CDR3 runs 14 residues. Trimming removed 7 bases from V and 8 bases from J, with 20 bases in between. CDR1 and CDR2 from the germline V gene are MNHNY and SVGAGI (reference sequence). The CDR3 spells CASMPLDRNKGYTF. CDR3 coding DNA: TGTGCCAGCATGCCCCTAGACAGAAATAAAGGCTACACCTTC.

Notes on this clonotype: Given a much more abundant clone one base away, this may be a read error. This chain connects TRBV4-3 to TRBJ2-1; 8 bases line up with TRBD1. Germline V gene lookup returns CDR1 LGHNA and CDR2 YSLEER. V was pared by 1 base and J by 10 bases, with 9 bases of the junction left unmatched. The CDR3 has 15 residues. Here the CDR3 reads CASSQGGGQVYEQFF. CDR3 in DNA: TGCGCCAGCAGCCAAGGAGGGGGACAGGTCTACGAGCAGTTCTTC.

At least ten counts were recorded for this clonotype. This chain links TRBV7-9 with TRBJ2-7; no clear D gene. Germline V gene data show CDR1 as SEHNR and CDR2 as FQNEAQ (reference sequence). The CDR3 runs to 10 residues. V was shortened by 4 bases and J by 7 bases, with 5 bases between the two germline ends. The CDR3 nucleotides are TGTGCCAGCAGCTCGGGTGAGCAGTACTTC. This gives the protein CASSSGEQYF.

In DNA form, the CDR3 reads TGTGCCAGCAGCATCTCTTGGGACAGAACCTCCGGGGAGCTGTTTTTT. Translated, it gives CASSISWDRTSGELFF. The chain carries TRBV7-9 and TRBJ2-2; 7 positions match TRBD1. This CDR3 contains 16 residues. The J segment lost 6 bases and the V segment lost 5 bases, leaving 12 bases of the junction unmatched. CDR1 SEHNR and CDR2 FQNEAQ come from the germline V gene (reference sequence).

The CDR3 protein is CASSKQGFGVEQYF. CDR3 sequence (DNA): TGTGCCAGCAGCAAACAGGGTTTTGGGGTCGAGCAGTACTTC. The chain recombines TRBV12-3 or TRBV12-4 with TRBJ2-7; tentatively, D is TRBD1 (6 bases). This CDR3 has 14 residues. The ends were cut back, 6 bases at V and 6 bases at J, with 18 bases in the middle.

This chain connects TRBV15 to TRBJ1-2; 7 bases agree with TRBD1. CDR1 is LNHNV and CDR2 is YYDKDF in the germline V gene (reference sequence). V was clipped by 2 bases and J by 0 bases; unmatched bases: 6. The CDR3 sequence is 16 residues long. CDR3 DNA: TGTGCCACCAGCAGACCAGGGGGGATGACTAACTATGGCTACACCTTC. This gives the protein CATSRPGGMTNYGYTF. The entire variable domain, with the rest obtained from reference TRBV15 and TRBJ1-2, is as follows: DAMVIQNPRYQVTQFGKPVTLSCSQTLNHNVMYWYQQKSSQAPKLLFHYYDKDFNNEADTPDNFQSRRPNTSFCFLDIRSPGLGDTAMYLCATSRPGGMTNYGYTFGSGTRLTVV.

In its sample, this clonotype was seen once. The V and J genes are TRBV30 and TRBJ1-1; D unresolved. The CDR3 has 15 residues. The germline gives CDR1 GTSNPN, CDR2 SVGIG (reference sequence). V was pared by 0 bases and J by 0 bases, with 11 bases between. For the CDR3, the DNA is TGTGCCTGGAGTGTACCCCGCCGGCTGAACACTGAAGCTTTCTTT. Its translation: CAWSVPRRLNTEAFF.

The chain's CDR3 is CASSLLETGEEAFF. The CDR3, as DNA: TGTGCCAGCAGTTTATTGGAGACAGGGGAGGAAGCTTTCTTT. The chain is built from TRBV12-3 or TRBV12-4 and TRBJ1-1, with 8 bases that match TRBD1. This CDR3 is built from 14 residues. Losses at the gene ends were 2 bases for V and 8 bases for J; bases not matched to a gene: 7.

The V call is TRBV27, the J call TRBJ2-3, with D possibly TRBD1 on 6 matching bases. Germline CDR1 MNHEY, CDR2 SMNVEV (reference sequence). The CDR3 is made up of 14 amino acids. V lost 3 bases and J 3 bases, leaving 10 bases between the germline ends. The CDR3 DNA follows: TGTGCCAGCAGTTTTGAGGGGGTAACAGATACGCAGTATTTT. It yields the protein CASSFEGVTDTQYF.